This entry lists 27 T cell receptor beta chains sequenced from one sample in a study of blood T cell repertoires in COVID-19. Profiled with immunoSEQ multiplex PCR; TCRdb holds only in-frame clones, not every one. This sample has some 120,000 clones, with roughly 90% found just once. The sample consisted of peripheral blood. The receptors were gathered from a man between 60 and 75 years old with COVID-19, enrolled during active disease.

This chain connects TRBV5-5 to TRBJ2-3; D might be TRBD1 (6 bases). Germline CDR1 is SGHKS and CDR2 is YYEKEE (reference sequence). V dropped 1 base and J dropped 4 bases, with 13 bases sitting between them. The CDR3 is 15 residues long. The CDR3 DNA is TGTGCCAGCAGCTTGTTAAAAGCAGGGGCAGATACGCAGTATTTT. Translated: CASSLLKAGADTQYF. Using reference TRBV5-5 and TRBJ2-3 for the parts outside the CDR3, the full variable domain is DAGVTQSPTHLIKTRGQQVTLRCSPISGHKSVSWYQQVLGQGPQFIFQYYEKEERGRGNFPDRFSARQFPNYSSELNVNALLLGDSALYLCASSLLKAGADTQYFGPGTRLTVL.

This sequence joins TRBV9 and TRBJ1-1; D might be TRBD1 (5 bases). This CDR3 comprises 16 residues. Germline values: CDR1 SGDLS, CDR2 YYNGEE. Trimming took 3 bases from V and 3 from J, leaving 18 bases between them. CDR3 loop: CASSAIGGGVDTEAFF. The CDR3 nucleotides are TGTGCCAGCAGCGCCATCGGCGGAGGGGTCGACACTGAAGCTTTCTTT. Complete variable domain (other parts from reference TRBV9 and TRBJ1-1): DSGVTQTPKHLITATGQRVTLRCSPRSGDLSVYWYQQSLDQGLQFLIQYYNGEERAKGNILERFSAQQFPDLHSELNLSSLELGDSALYFCASSAIGGGVDTEAFFGQGTRLTVV.

The chain carries TRBV29-1 and TRBJ2-3; 12 bases fit TRBD1. The CDR3 consists of 16 residues. J gave up 3 bases and V 4 bases, and 8 bases lay outside the gene matches. Germline CDR1 and CDR2: SQVTM and ANQGSEA. CDR3 protein: CSVALRDRGRTDTQYF. The CDR3 nucleotides read TGCAGCGTTGCCCTCCGGGACAGGGGGCGGACAGATACGCAGTATTTT.

The chain carries TRBV6-5 and TRBJ1-4; D not resolved. With 6 bases removed from V and 7 bases from J, the gap between germline ends came to 12 bases. CDR1 is MNHEY, CDR2 SVGAGI, per germline. The CDR3 length is 13 residues. CDR3 sequence (DNA): TGTGCCAGCAGCCCAATATCGGGTGAAAAACTGTTTTTT. Protein sequence: CASSPISGEKLFF.

The V and J genes are TRBV12-5 and TRBJ1-3; D remains ambiguous. V lost 2 bases and J 4 bases, leaving 3 bases between the germline ends. The CDR3 extends over 12 amino acids. Germline V CDR1 and CDR2: LGHNT, FRNRAP. For the CDR3, the DNA is TGTGCTAGTGGTTTGACAGGAAACACCATATATTTT. Its translation is CASGLTGNTIYF.

As for this clone: Other DNA sequences from this sample encode an identical CDR3 as well. The chain carries TRBV12-3 or TRBV12-4 and TRBJ2-7; tentatively, D is TRBD1 (6 bases). CDR3 length: 13 residues. The germline V and J ends were trimmed by 5 bases and 2 bases, with 10 bases remaining between them. CDR3 loop: CASSLDRPYEQYF. In DNA, the CDR3 is TGTGCCAGCAGTCTTGACAGGCCCTACGAGCAGTACTTC.

V usage is TRBV9 and J usage is TRBJ1-6; D is undetermined. This CDR3 spans 15 amino acids. V lost 2 bases and J lost 8, with 14 bases in between. The germline V gene encodes CDR1 SGDLS and CDR2 YYNGEE. In nucleotides, the CDR3 is TGTGCCAGCAGCGTGTCAATAGAAAACGATTCACCCCTCCACTTT. This gives the protein CASSVSIENDSPLHF.

The gene calls are TRBV10-2 and TRBJ2-1, with 13 positions matching TRBD2. Germline V gives CDR1 WSHSY, CDR2 SAAADI. V was pared by 4 bases and J by 5 bases, with 2 bases of the junction left unmatched. CDR3 size: 15 residues. As DNA, the CDR3 is TGCGCCAGCAGTGGAACTAGCGGGAGGGACAATGAGCAGTTCTTC. The encoded protein is CASSGTSGRDNEQFF.

This chain connects TRBV24-1 to TRBJ2-5; D may be TRBD1 (5 bases). CDR1 KGHDR and CDR2 SFDVKD come from the germline V gene. The CDR3 has 12 residues. Trimming stripped 4 bases from V and 5 bases from J, with 7 bases between. The chain's CDR3 is CATSDYRETQYF. CDR3 nucleotide sequence: TGTGCCACCAGTGACTACAGGGAGACCCAGTACTTC.

The V gene is TRBV6-6, the J gene TRBJ1-1; no reliable D call. This CDR3 contains 14 residues. Germline-derived CDR1 and CDR2 are MNHNY and SVGAGI (reference sequence). V was clipped by 1 base and J by 4 bases, with 10 bases between them. The CDR3 loop reads CASSYYGRSTEAFF. Here the CDR3 DNA reads TGTGCCAGCAGTTACTATGGCAGGTCCACTGAAGCTTTCTTT.

The chain has TRBV5-5 and TRBJ2-7, with 9 bases matching TRBD1. The CDR3 is 16 amino acids. V shed 4 bases, J shed 0 bases, and the junction held 8 bases outside the gene matches. The germline gives CDR1 SGHKS, CDR2 YYEKEE (reference sequence). The CDR3 region has the DNA TGTGCCAGCAGCCGCTCGGACAGGGGTTTCTCCTACGAGCAGTACTTC. It translates to CASSRSDRGFSYEQYF.

This sequence joins TRBV19 and TRBJ1-2; 10 bases match TRBD1. The CDR3 is 15 residues long. Trimming at V came to 5 bases and at J to 7 bases, leaving 10 bases not matched to a gene. In germline, CDR1 is LNHDA, CDR2 SQIVND (reference sequence). The CDR3 reads CASSFSGQGSPGYTF. In DNA form, the CDR3 reads TGTGCCAGTAGTTTTTCGGGACAGGGGTCCCCTGGCTACACCTTC. The variable domain in full, completed from reference TRBV19 and TRBJ1-2, reads DGGITQSPKYLFRKEGQNVTLSCEQNLNHDAMYWYRQDPGQGLRLIYYSQIVNDFQKGDIAEGYSVSREKKESFPLTVTSAQKNPTAFYLCASSFSGQGSPGYTFGSGTRLTVV.

The CDR3 loop reads CATSGPDWDTQYF. The CDR3 DNA reads TGTGCCACCAGTGGCCCGGACTGGGATACGCAGTATTTT. The V and J genes are TRBV24-1 and TRBJ2-3; D may be TRBD2 (5 bases). This CDR3 region has 13 residues. The germline gives CDR1 KGHDR, CDR2 SFDVKD. V lost 5 bases, J lost 6 bases, and 11 bases lay in between.

The V call is TRBV3-1 (or the pseudogene TRBV3-2), the J call TRBJ2-3, with a possible D match to TRBD1 (6 bases). V was shortened by 8 bases and J by 0 bases, with 15 bases between the two germline ends. The CDR3 loop spans 15 amino acids. Looked up from germline, CDR1 is LGHDT and CDR2 is YNNKEL (reference sequence). The chain's CDR3 is CASRGRQVSTDTQYF. CDR3 nucleotide sequence: TGTGCCAGCCGGGGACGACAGGTTAGCACAGATACGCAGTATTTT.

The chain recombines TRBV4-3 with TRBJ1-3, with D possibly being TRBD1 (6 bases). CDR1 and CDR2 (germline): LGHNA, YSLEER. Between the trimmed V and J ends, which lost 5 bases and 0 bases, there was a span of 14 bases. CDR3 length equals 16 residues. The CDR3 DNA follows: TGCGCCAGCAGCGTAAACAGGGTGGGCTCTGGAAACACCATATATTTT. It yields the protein CASSVNRVGSGNTIYF.

This rearrangement joins TRBV3-1 (or the pseudogene TRBV3-2) to TRBJ2-7; maybe TRBD2 (6 bases). Trimming left V 2 bases short and J 2 bases short, with 13 bases between. This CDR3 region has 15 residues. Germline-derived CDR1 and CDR2 are LGHDT and YNNKEL (reference sequence). CDR3 sequence reads: CASSQLSGEPYEQYF. The CDR3 DNA follows: TGTGCCAGCAGCCAACTGTCGGGAGAGCCCTACGAGCAGTACTTC.

The chain is built from TRBV6-5 and TRBJ1-1; no definite D call. Germline V gene sequence: CDR1 MNHEY, CDR2 SVGAGI. Trimming removed 4 bases at V and 4 bases at J, with 13 bases between. This CDR3 spans 14 amino acids. CDR3 nucleotides: TGTGCCAGCAGTTCCGCGGATCTTGGCACTGAAGCTTTCTTT. It encodes CASSSADLGTEAFF.

The rearrangement joins TRBV6-5 to TRBJ1-3; D possibly corresponds to TRBD1 (5 bases). The V gene lost 5 bases and the J gene lost 7 bases, with 9 bases spanning the gap. Germline CDR1 reads MNHEY; CDR2 reads SVGAGI. There are 12 residues in the CDR3. The CDR3 region is CASSTSGNTIYF. In DNA form, the CDR3 reads TGTGCCAGCAGTACCTCAGGGAACACCATATATTTT.

The chain carries TRBV28 and TRBJ1-4; D is ambiguous. Trimming removed 3 bases from V and 5 bases from J, with 10 bases in between. This CDR3 has 14 amino acids. Germline V CDR1 and CDR2: MDHEN, SYDVKM. The CDR3 DNA sequence: TGTGCCAGCAGTTTGGGCAGAATAAATGAAAAACTGTTTTTT. Protein sequence: CASSLGRINEKLFF.

The CDR3, as DNA: TGTGCCAGCAGCTCACCAAAGCGGGAGCAGTCCTACAATGAGCAGTTCTTC. Protein sequence: CASSSPKREQSYNEQFF. The chain recombines TRBV5-4 with TRBJ2-1; 8 nucleotides line up with TRBD2. J was trimmed by 1 base and V by 3 bases; bases with no gene match: 9. The CDR3 totals 17 residues. CDR1 SGHNT and CDR2 YYREEE come from the germline V gene (reference sequence).

The chain is built from TRBV19 and TRBJ1-4, with 8 bases identical to TRBD1. V shed 9 bases, J shed 1 base, and the junction held 16 bases outside the gene matches. This CDR3 is built from 18 residues. Germline V gene data show CDR1 as LNHDA and CDR2 as SQIVND (reference sequence). CDR3 protein: CASPGETGEYLTNEKLFF. The CDR3 DNA reads TGTGCCAGCCCCGGGGAGACAGGGGAGTACCTAACTAATGAAAAACTGTTTTTT. Variable domain in full (rest from reference TRBV19 and TRBJ1-4): DGGITQSPKYLFRKEGQNVTLSCEQNLNHDAMYWYRQDPGQGLRLIYYSQIVNDFQKGDIAEGYSVSREKKESFPLTVTSAQKNPTAFYLCASPGETGEYLTNEKLFFGSGTQLSVL.

This clone was seen once. This rearrangement joins TRBV6-5 to TRBJ1-2, with 7 bases fitting TRBD1. The ends lost 6 bases at V and 5 bases at J; junction bases unmatched: 12. CDR1 MNHEY and CDR2 SVGAGI come from the germline V gene. This CDR3 is 15 amino acids long. The CDR3, as DNA: TGTGCCAGCAGACTTTCCTGGACAGGTTTTTATGGCTACACCTTC. It codes for CASRLSWTGFYGYTF.

V usage is TRBV25-1 and J usage is TRBJ2-1; 7 bases are a match to TRBD1. The CDR3 runs to 15 residues. The V gene's germline CDR1 is MGHDK and CDR2 SYGVNS. V lost 3 bases and J lost 1; bases outside the gene matches: 3. CDR3 loop: CASSELGQSYNEQFF. CDR3 sequence (DNA): TGTGCCAGCAGTGAGTTGGGACAGTCCTACAATGAGCAGTTCTTC.

The gene calls are TRBV5-1 and TRBJ2-6; D may be TRBD2 (6 bases). The CDR3 length is 15 residues. Germline CDR1 reads SGHRS; CDR2 reads YFSETQ. Trimming stripped 4 bases from V and 2 bases from J, with 10 bases between. The CDR3 nucleotides read TGCGCCAGCAGCATGGCGGGGACTGGGGCCAACGTCCTGACTTTC. It is translated as CASSMAGTGANVLTF.

This clone was recorded once. As DNA, the CDR3 is TGTGCCAGCAGTTCCCCCGGGACACTCACCGGGGAGCTGTTTTTT. Its translation: CASSSPGTLTGELFF. J is TRBJ2-2 and V is TRBV28, with D possibly matching TRBD1 (6 bases). Trimming removed 4 bases from V and 4 bases from J, with 13 bases in between. The CDR3 is 15 amino acids. Germline CDR1 MDHEN, CDR2 SYDVKM. The full variable domain, completed using reference TRBV28 and TRBJ2-2, is DVKVTQSSRYLVKRTGEKVFLECVQDMDHENMFWYRQDPGLGLRLIYFSYDVKMKEKGDIPEGYSVSREKKERFSLILESASTNQTSMYLCASSSPGTLTGELFFGEGSRLTVL.

V is TRBV27 and J is TRBJ2-7; 8 positions agree with TRBD1. The CDR3 extends over 12 amino acids. V trimming: 5 bases; J trimming: 6 bases; junction bases outside the gene matches: 3. Germline V gives CDR1 MNHEY, CDR2 SMNVEV (reference sequence). The CDR3 sequence: CASSPGTGEQYF. CDR3 sequence (DNA): TGTGCCAGCAGTCCAGGGACAGGCGAGCAGTACTTC.

J is TRBJ2-4 and V is TRBV27, with D possibly matching TRBD2 (5 bases). CDR1 and CDR2 (germline): MNHEY, SMNVEV (reference sequence). The V and J ends lost 5 bases and 6 bases respectively, with 14 bases between them. The CDR3 is 14 residues long. The CDR3 loop is CASSPRGPLNIQYF. The CDR3 DNA sequence: TGTGCCAGCAGTCCCCGAGGGCCTTTAAACATTCAGTACTTC.